This T cell receptor beta chain emerged from a study of naive and memory T cell subsets. The table lists this clonotype with many counts. Both TRBC1 and TRBC2 were covered by a beta constant-region primer of two equimolar oligonucleotides. Nested alpha and beta constant-region primers with the SP2 primer drove four PCR rounds on ligated cDNA. TCRdb re-called the UMI-ligation and nested PCR reads with MiXCR, one entry per CDR3 protein. The sample lists some 110,000 distinct CDR3 sequences; about 36% were seen once. The V segment lost 3 bases and the J segment 0 bases; nucleotides outside the gene matches: 5. The CDR3 is made up of 15 amino acids.

V and J are TRBV12-3 or TRBV12-4 and TRBJ2-7, with 7 bases that match TRBD1. The source material was central memory CD4+ T cells from blood. The receptor was isolated from a human donor in good health. The CDR3 region is CASSFPTGSSYEQYF. CDR3 DNA sequence: TGTGCCAGCAGTTTTCCGACAGGGAGCTCCTACGAGCAGTACTTC.